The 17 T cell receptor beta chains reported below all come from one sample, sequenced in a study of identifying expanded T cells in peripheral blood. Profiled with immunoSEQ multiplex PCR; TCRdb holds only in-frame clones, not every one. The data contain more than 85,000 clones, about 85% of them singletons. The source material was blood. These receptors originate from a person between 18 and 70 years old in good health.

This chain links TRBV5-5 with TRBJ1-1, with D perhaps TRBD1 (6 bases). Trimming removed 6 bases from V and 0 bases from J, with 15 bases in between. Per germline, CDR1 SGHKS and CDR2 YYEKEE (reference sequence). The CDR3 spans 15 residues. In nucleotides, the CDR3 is TGTGCCAGCACAACACGGGGACAACTGAACACTGAAGCTTTCTTT. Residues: CASTTRGQLNTEAFF.

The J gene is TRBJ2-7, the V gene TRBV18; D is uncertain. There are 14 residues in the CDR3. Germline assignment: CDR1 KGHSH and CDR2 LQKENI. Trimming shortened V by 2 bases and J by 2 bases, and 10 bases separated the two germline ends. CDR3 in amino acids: CASSPTVGTYEQYF. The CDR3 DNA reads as TGTGCCAGCTCACCAACTGTTGGAACCTACGAGCAGTACTTC.

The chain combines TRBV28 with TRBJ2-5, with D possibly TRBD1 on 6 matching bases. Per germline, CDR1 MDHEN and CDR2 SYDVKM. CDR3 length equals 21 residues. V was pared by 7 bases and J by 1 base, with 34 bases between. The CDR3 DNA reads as TGTGCCAGCATCTTCCCCATAGTACAGGGCGTCCGAGGAGAGCCCCAAGAGACCCAGTACTTC. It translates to CASIFPIVQGVRGEPQETQYF.

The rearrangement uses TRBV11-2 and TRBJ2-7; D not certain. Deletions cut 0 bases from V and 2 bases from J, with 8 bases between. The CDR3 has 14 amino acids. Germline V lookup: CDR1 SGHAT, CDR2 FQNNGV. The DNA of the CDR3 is TGTGCCAGCAGCTTAGAGGACGAACCCTACGAGCAGTACTTC. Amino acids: CASSLEDEPYEQYF.

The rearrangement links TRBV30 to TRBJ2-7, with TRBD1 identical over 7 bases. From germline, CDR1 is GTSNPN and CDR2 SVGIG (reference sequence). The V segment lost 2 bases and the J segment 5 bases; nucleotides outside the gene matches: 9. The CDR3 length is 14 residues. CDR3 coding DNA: TGTGCCTGGAGTATAGCAGGGGGTAGCGACGAGCAGTACTTC. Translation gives CAWSIAGGSDEQYF.

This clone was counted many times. The DNA of the CDR3 is TGTGCCACCAGCAGCAGACAGGGGTACTATAATTCACCCCTCCACTTT. It codes for CATSSRQGYYNSPLHF. The V and J genes are TRBV15 and TRBJ1-6; TRBD1 matches 8 bases. Germline trimming cut 3 bases from V and 3 bases from J; bases unmatched to any gene: 4. Germline CDR1 is LNHNV and CDR2 is YYDKDF (reference sequence). CDR3 length: 16 amino acids. The full variable domain, rest sourced from reference TRBV15 and TRBJ1-6, is DAMVIQNPRYQVTQFGKPVTLSCSQTLNHNVMYWYQQKSSQAPKLLFHYYDKDFNNEADTPDNFQSRRPNTSFCFLDIRSPGLGDTAMYLCATSSRQGYYNSPLHFGNGTRLTVT.

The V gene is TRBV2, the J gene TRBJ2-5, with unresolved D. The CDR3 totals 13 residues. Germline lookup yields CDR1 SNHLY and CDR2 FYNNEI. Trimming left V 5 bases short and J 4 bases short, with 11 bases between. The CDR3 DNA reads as TGTGCCAGCAGTCCCCTAGGGCGAGAGACCCAGTACTTC. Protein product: CASSPLGRETQYF.

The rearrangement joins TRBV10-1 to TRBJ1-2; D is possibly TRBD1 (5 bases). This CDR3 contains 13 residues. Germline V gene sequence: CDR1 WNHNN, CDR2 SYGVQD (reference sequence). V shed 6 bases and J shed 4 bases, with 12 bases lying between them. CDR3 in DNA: TGCGCCAGCAGCGCCGACAGACTCTATGGCTACACCTTC. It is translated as CASSADRLYGYTF.

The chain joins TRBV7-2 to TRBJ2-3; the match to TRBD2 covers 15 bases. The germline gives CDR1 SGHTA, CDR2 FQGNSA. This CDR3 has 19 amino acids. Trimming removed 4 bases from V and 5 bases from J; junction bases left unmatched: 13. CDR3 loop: CASSSPGTSGGYNGDTQYF. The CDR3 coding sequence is TGTGCCAGCAGCTCCCCCGGGACTAGCGGGGGGTACAACGGAGATACGCAGTATTTT.

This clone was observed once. The CDR3 loop reads CATSRRNGLEQFF. The DNA for the CDR3 is TGTGCCACCAGCAGAAGGAACGGACTAGAGCAGTTCTTC. The V and J genes are TRBV15 and TRBJ2-1; TRBD2 might be the D (6 bases). V was clipped by 2 bases and J by 10 bases, with 12 bases between them. CDR3 length: 13 residues. Looked up from germline, CDR1 is LNHNV and CDR2 is YYDKDF (reference sequence).

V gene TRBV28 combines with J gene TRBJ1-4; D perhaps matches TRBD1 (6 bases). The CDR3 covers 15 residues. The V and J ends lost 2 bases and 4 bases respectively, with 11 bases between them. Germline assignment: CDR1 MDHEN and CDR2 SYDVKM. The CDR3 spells CASSLKGGFNEKLFF. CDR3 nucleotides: TGTGCCAGCAGTTTAAAGGGGGGCTTTAATGAAAAACTGTTTTTT.

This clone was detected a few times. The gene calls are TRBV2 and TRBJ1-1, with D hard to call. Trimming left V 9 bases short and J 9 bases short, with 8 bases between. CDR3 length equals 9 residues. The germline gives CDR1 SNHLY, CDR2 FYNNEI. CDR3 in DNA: TGTGCCAGTGAGGTGCAAGCTTTCTTT. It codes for CASEVQAFF.

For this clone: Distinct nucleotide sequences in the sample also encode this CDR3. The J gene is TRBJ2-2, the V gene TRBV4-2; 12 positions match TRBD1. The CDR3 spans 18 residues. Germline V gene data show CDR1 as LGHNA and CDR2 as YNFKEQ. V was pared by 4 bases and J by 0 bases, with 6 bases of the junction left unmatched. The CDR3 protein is CASSRQGQGAPNTGELFF. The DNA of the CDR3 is TGTGCCAGCAGCCGTCAGGGACAGGGGGCCCCGAACACCGGGGAGCTGTTTTTT.

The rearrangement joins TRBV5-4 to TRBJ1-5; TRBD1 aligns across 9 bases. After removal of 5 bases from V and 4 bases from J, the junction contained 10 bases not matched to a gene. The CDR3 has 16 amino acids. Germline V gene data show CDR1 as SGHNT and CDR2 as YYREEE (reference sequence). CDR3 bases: TGTGCCAGCAGTTCCACCGGACAGGGGCAAAATCAGCCCCAGCATTTT. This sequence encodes CASSSTGQGQNQPQHF.

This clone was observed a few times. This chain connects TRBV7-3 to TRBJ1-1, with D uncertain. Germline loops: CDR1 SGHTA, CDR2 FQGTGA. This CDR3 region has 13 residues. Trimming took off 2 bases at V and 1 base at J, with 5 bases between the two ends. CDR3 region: CASSLPGNTEAFF. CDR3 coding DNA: TGTGCCAGCAGCTTACCAGGGAACACTGAAGCTTTCTTT. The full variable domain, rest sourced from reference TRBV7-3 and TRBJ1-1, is GAGVSQTPSNKVTEKGKYVELRCDPISGHTALYWYRQSLGQGPEFLIYFQGTGAADDSGLPNDRFFAVRPEGSVSTLKIQRTERGDSAVYLCASSLPGNTEAFFGQGTRLTVV.

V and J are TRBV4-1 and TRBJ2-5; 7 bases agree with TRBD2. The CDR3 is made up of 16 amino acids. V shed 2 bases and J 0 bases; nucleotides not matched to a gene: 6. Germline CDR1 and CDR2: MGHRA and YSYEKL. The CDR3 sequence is CASSQKGRGYQETQYF. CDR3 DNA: TGCGCCAGCAGCCAAAAGGGGCGGGGGTACCAAGAGACCCAGTACTTC.

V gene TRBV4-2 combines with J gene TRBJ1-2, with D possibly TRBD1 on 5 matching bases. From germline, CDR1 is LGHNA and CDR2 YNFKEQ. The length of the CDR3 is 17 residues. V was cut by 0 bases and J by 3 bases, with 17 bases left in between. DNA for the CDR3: TGTGCCAGCAGCCAAGAAGGCGGCAGGGTAATTGACTATGGCTACACCTTC. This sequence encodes CASSQEGGRVIDYGYTF.